This T cell receptor beta chain emerged from a study of blood T cells in healthy people across ages. Study-level information: Template switching retrieved approximately one barcoded beta molecule for each two T cells. Study findings and constraints: The recorded TCR beta diversity per million T cells decreased in a roughly linear manner with age. Underestimates were what the diversity estimates from one million T cells were considered to be.

This clonotype has only a few counts. Its antigen is not known. CDR3 length: 16 residues. Primed by a sample-barcoded 5' primer and a J-beta primer mix, a second PCR proceeded for roughly 7 to 11 cycles. TCRdb independently ran MiXCR on the 5' RACE reads; one entry per CDR3 protein. The sample shows hundreds of thousands of distinct CDR3 sequences, over 40% of them seen only once. The sequence was obtained from a woman of 80 years or more in good health. Sequences were obtained from blood. V gene TRBV21-1 combines with J gene TRBJ2-3. TRBV21-1 is a known pseudogene. The CDR3 loop reads CASGKRESPSTDTQYF. The CDR3 DNA follows: TGTGCCAGCGGCAAGCGGGAGTCTCCTAGCACAGATACGCAGTATTTT.